The rows below give T cell receptor beta chains drawn from one sample of a study of blood T cell repertoires in COVID-19. Produced via immunoSEQ multiplex PCR; TCRdb's table is partial and in-frame only. The profile shows around 100,000 clones, 69% of them singletons. The sample comprised peripheral blood. The receptors stem from a man older than 75 with acute or convalescent COVID-19. The CDR3 runs from the conserved cysteine through the conserved F or W.

v_call	cdr3_length	cdr3_aa
TRBV7-2	14	CASSFRQGGTEAFF
TRBV18	13	CASSPTRSDEQFF
TRBV10-2	12	CASMSSTDTQYF
TRBV19	16	CASSPRTGGRGDTQYF
TRBV18	14	CASSPPGGGEKLFF
TRBV30	15	CAWSFGTGNNSPLHF
TRBV12-3/TRBV12-4	13	CASSFRQQQPQHF
TRBV18	15	CASSPRGGSQETQYF
TRBV24-1	15	CATSDSRGSYNEQFF
TRBV29-1	13	CSVQGNGGTEAFF
TRBV6-5	15	CASSGTSGRTYEQYF
TRBV7-3	16	CASSTAGGHSYNEQFF
TRBV29-1	11	CSVVKGVEQFF
TRBV6-5	14	CASSQTGGGETQYF
TRBV5-8	15	CASSLGLAGSNEQFF
TRBV2	12	CASTLAGYEQYF
TRBV5-4	13	CASSFNSNEKLFF
TRBV10-3	14	CAISDGGRIGEQYF
TRBV24-1	17	CATSPLAGGGATDTQYF
TRBV24-1	15	CATSDSGQGRTEAFF
TRBV9	15	CASSVAGDRTYEQYF
TRBV6-5	15	CASRKTGQFSYEQYF
TRBV20-1	16	CSASDRDTGLAFEQFF
TRBV7-9	14	CASSLQGLNTEAFF
TRBV7-3	14	CASSPGTGGNIQYF
TRBV27	12	CASSFPTGELFF
TRBV19	15	CASSMRTPGANVLTF
TRBV7-9	14	CASRIGQMTDTQYF
TRBV6-4	15	CASSVVPGDTGELFF
TRBV6-2/TRBV6-3	15	CASSTDQAHSYEQYF
TRBV29-1	12	CSVLTGRTEAFF
TRBV7-2	13	CASSRSSRNIQYF
TRBV7-3	16	CASSRLAGVSYNEQFF
TRBV28	12	CASRQGSYGYTF
TRBV7-2	15	CASSLGQGLNTEAFF
TRBV20-1	11	CSATTGTEAFF
TRBV6-5	16	CASSFGTGGADYEQYF